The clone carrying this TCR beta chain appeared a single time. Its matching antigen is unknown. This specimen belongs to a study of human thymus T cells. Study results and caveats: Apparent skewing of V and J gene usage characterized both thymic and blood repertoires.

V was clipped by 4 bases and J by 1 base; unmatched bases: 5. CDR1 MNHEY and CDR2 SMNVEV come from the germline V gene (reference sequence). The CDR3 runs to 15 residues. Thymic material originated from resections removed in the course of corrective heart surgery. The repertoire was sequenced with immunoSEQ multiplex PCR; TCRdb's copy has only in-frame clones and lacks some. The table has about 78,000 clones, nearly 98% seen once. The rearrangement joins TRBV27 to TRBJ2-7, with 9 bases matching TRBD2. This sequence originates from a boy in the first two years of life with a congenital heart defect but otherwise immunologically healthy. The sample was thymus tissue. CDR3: CASSSQREVSYEQYF. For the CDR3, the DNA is TGTGCCAGCAGTTCGCAGCGGGAGGTTTCCTACGAGCAGTACTTC.